Listed here are 26 T cell receptor beta chains from one sample, sequenced in a study of blood T cell repertoires in COVID-19. Here immunoSEQ multiplex PCR was the method, and the copy in TCRdb shows in-frame clones only, minus some. Among about 55,000 clones, less than 90% were seen once, and the ten largest hold about 2%. The sample was peripheral blood. The receptors were sampled from a woman in her fifties or sixties with acute or convalescent COVID-19.

This clone has a handful of counts. The chain employs TRBV2 and TRBJ2-1; 15 nucleotides agree with TRBD2. Per germline, CDR1 SNHLY and CDR2 FYNNEI. V dropped 0 bases and J dropped 7; count of bases not matched to a gene: 4. This CDR3 has 17 residues. This CDR3 reads CASSEAGLAGGLNEQFF. DNA of the CDR3: TGTGCCAGCAGTGAAGCAGGACTAGCGGGAGGGCTAAATGAGCAGTTCTTC.

This clone was seen once. This chain connects TRBV24-1 to TRBJ2-1, with D maybe TRBD1 (6 bases). The V gene's germline CDR1 is KGHDR and CDR2 SFDVKD. The CDR3 is 16 amino acids. Trimming took off 4 bases at V and 2 bases at J, with 14 bases between the two ends. The CDR3 loop reads CATSDQQGITYNEQFF. Written as DNA, the CDR3 is TGTGCCACCAGTGACCAACAGGGCATCACCTACAATGAGCAGTTCTTC.

The chain carries TRBV6-5 and TRBJ1-2; D may be TRBD1 (6 bases). Trimming took off 5 bases at V and 4 bases at J, with 17 bases between the two ends. Germline V lookup: CDR1 MNHEY, CDR2 SVGAGI. The CDR3 runs to 15 residues. CDR3 nucleotides: TGTGCCAGCAGTCAGACAGGTTTCGTCTCCTATGGCTACACCTTC. Protein sequence: CASSQTGFVSYGYTF.

The V and J genes are TRBV10-3 and TRBJ2-7; the D gene is possibly TRBD1 (5 bases). This CDR3 is built from 13 residues. Trimming stripped 4 bases from V and 2 bases from J, with 9 bases between. CDR1 and CDR2 from the germline V gene are ENHRY and SYGVKD. CDR3 in DNA: TGTGCCATCAGTGTGGCCAGGGCCTACGAGCAGTACTTC. Protein product: CAISVARAYEQYF.

V is TRBV3-1 (or the pseudogene TRBV3-2) and J is TRBJ2-3; D gene uncertain. Germline CDR1 is LGHDT and CDR2 is YNNKEL (reference sequence). The CDR3 is 12 residues long. V was cut by 4 bases and J by 3 bases, with 5 bases left in between. DNA for the CDR3: TGTGCCAGCAGCCCGAGTACAGATACGCAGTATTTT. It encodes CASSPSTDTQYF.

The chain has TRBV1 and TRBJ2-1; the listed D gene, TRBD2, was not tested against the DNA. TRBV1 is recorded as a pseudogene. This CDR3 is 12 amino acids long. Here the CDR3 reads CTSSQVCDEQFF. CDR3 bases: TGCACCAGCAGCCAAGTATGCGATGAGCAGTTCTTC.

CDR3 DNA: TGTGCCAGAAGGACAGGCTGGGAAAAACTGTTTTTT. This sequence encodes CARRTGWEKLFF. V and J are TRBV6-5 and TRBJ1-4; TRBD1 matches 7 bases. The ends lost 9 bases at V and 8 bases at J; junction bases unmatched: 6. Germline CDR1 reads MNHEY; CDR2 reads SVGAGI. The CDR3 contains 12 residues.

The chain recombines TRBV3-1 (or the pseudogene TRBV3-2) with TRBJ2-1; the match to TRBD2 covers 7 bases. V shed 1 base and J 6 bases; nucleotides not matched to a gene: 3. Germline V gene sequence: CDR1 LGHDT, CDR2 YNNKEL (reference sequence). This CDR3 is 14 amino acids long. CDR3 amino acids: CASSQGGGRNEQFF. CDR3 DNA: TGTGCCAGCAGCCAAGGGGGGGGTCGCAATGAGCAGTTCTTC.

The chain joins TRBV3-1 (or the pseudogene TRBV3-2) to TRBJ2-3, with TRBD2 matching over 7 bases. The CDR3 length is 15 residues. Trimming at V came to 8 bases and at J to 2 bases, leaving 10 bases not matched to a gene. Looked up from germline, CDR1 is LGHDT and CDR2 is YNNKEL (reference sequence). CDR3 protein: CASGRAGANTDTQYF. The CDR3 coding sequence is TGTGCCAGCGGTAGGGCGGGAGCGAACACAGATACGCAGTATTTT.

The chain links TRBV4-1 to TRBJ2-7, with 7 bases lining up with TRBD1. The germline CDR1 and CDR2 sequences are MGHRA and YSYEKL. This CDR3 has 16 amino acids. The ends lost 2 bases at V and 1 base at J; junction bases unmatched: 8. The CDR3 nucleotides are TGCGCCAGCAGCCAAACCTCCGGGACAGCATCCTACGAGCAGTACTTC. Its translation: CASSQTSGTASYEQYF.

The chain combines TRBV5-5 with TRBJ1-2, with 7 bases aligning to TRBD1. The germline V gene encodes CDR1 SGHKS and CDR2 YYEKEE (reference sequence). CDR3 size: 15 residues. V gave up 4 bases and J gave up 7 bases; unmatched junction bases: 13. CDR3 amino acids: CASSPNRGPFGGYTF. CDR3 nucleotides: TGTGCCAGCAGCCCAAACAGGGGTCCCTTTGGTGGCTACACCTTC.

The CDR3: CASSSYDYSGNTIYF. The CDR3 bases are TGTGCCAGCAGCTCCTACGATTACTCTGGAAACACCATATATTTT. The rearrangement uses TRBV5-8 and TRBJ1-3, with unresolved D. V was cut by 3 bases and J by 0 bases, with 10 bases left in between. Germline V gives CDR1 SGHTS, CDR2 YDEGEE. This CDR3 contains 15 residues.

The CDR3 sequence is CANYLDRDSRTGNQPQHF. The CDR3 coding sequence is TGTGCCAACTATCTTGATCGGGATTCTAGGACGGGCAATCAGCCCCAGCATTTT. The rearrangement uses TRBV21-1 and TRBJ1-5. TRBV21-1 constitutes a pseudogene. CDR3 size: 18 residues.

This sequence joins TRBV6-6 and TRBJ1-6; 7 bases fit TRBD1. The ends lost 7 bases at V and 7 bases at J; junction bases unmatched: 7. Germline loops: CDR1 MNHNY, CDR2 SVGAGI (reference sequence). The CDR3 spans 14 residues. Written as DNA, the CDR3 is TGTGCCAGCACCTTCGGGACAGAGAATTCACCCCTCCACTTT. Encoded protein: CASTFGTENSPLHF.

The chain recombines TRBV27 with TRBJ2-7, with D perhaps TRBD2 (6 bases). Germline assignment: CDR1 MNHEY and CDR2 SMNVEV (reference sequence). The CDR3 totals 14 residues. Trimming stripped 0 bases from V and 3 bases from J, with 9 bases between. The CDR3 DNA sequence: TGTGCCAGCAGTTTATCCGGAGGGTTCTACGAGCAGTACTTC. It encodes CASSLSGGFYEQYF.

The J gene is TRBJ1-5, the V gene TRBV19, with 8 bases fitting TRBD1. The CDR3 extends over 15 amino acids. Trimming cost V 5 bases and J 5 bases; bases outside gene matches: 8. Germline V CDR1 and CDR2: LNHDA, SQIVND (reference sequence). The CDR3 sequence is CASSLWTGSDQPQHF. The DNA of the CDR3 is TGTGCCAGTAGTCTTTGGACAGGGTCGGATCAGCCCCAGCATTTT.

This clone has only a few counts. The genes are TRBV11-3 and TRBJ1-1, with TRBD1 matching over 7 bases. With 1 base clipped from V and 7 bases from J, the junction kept 0 bases outside the gene matches. Germline CDR1 SGHNT, CDR2 YENEEA. CDR3 length: 12 residues. The CDR3 region has the DNA TGTGCCAGCAGCTTAGGGGACAGTGAAGCTTTCTTT. Translating it yields CASSLGDSEAFF.

The chain recombines TRBV12-3 or TRBV12-4 with TRBJ2-2; D unclear. Trimming took off 5 bases at V and 6 bases at J, with 4 bases between the two ends. This CDR3 comprises 11 residues. The CDR3 DNA sequence: TGTGCCAGCAGTCGGGCCGGGGAGCTGTTTTTT. This translates into CASSRAGELFF.

This chain uses TRBV5-1 with TRBJ2-1, with 9 bases fitting TRBD2. Germline V lookup: CDR1 SGHRS, CDR2 YFSETQ. Losses at the gene ends were 4 bases for V and 9 bases for J; bases not matched to a gene: 11. There are 15 residues in the CDR3. The CDR3 bases are TGCGCCAGCAGCCCCGGGGTAGCGGGAGTTGGTGAGCAGTTCTTC. Residues: CASSPGVAGVGEQFF. Supplemented by reference TRBV5-1 and TRBJ2-1, the full variable domain reads KAGVTQTPRYLIKTRGQQVTLSCSPISGHRSVSWYQQTPGQGLQFLFEYFSETQRNKGNFPGRFSGRQFSNSRSEMNVSTLELGDSALYLCASSPGVAGVGEQFFGPGTRLTVL.

The chain has TRBV5-1 and TRBJ2-2; 8 nucleotides align to TRBD2. This CDR3 has 14 residues. Losses at the gene ends were 8 bases for V and 6 bases for J; bases not matched to a gene: 9. Germline-derived CDR1 and CDR2 are SGHRS and YFSETQ. The DNA of the CDR3 is TGCGCCAGTAGACTAGCGAGTCAGTCCGGGGAGCTGTTTTTT. Residues: CASRLASQSGELFF.

V and J are TRBV7-3 and TRBJ2-1, with TRBD2 matching 12 bases. The CDR3 extends over 17 amino acids. Trimming took 8 bases from V and 13 from J; bases not matched to a gene: 21. The germline V gene has CDR1 SGHTA and CDR2 FQGTGA. This CDR3 reads CASLRETSGSLRVPQFF. The CDR3 coding sequence is TGTGCCAGCCTAAGGGAGACTAGCGGGAGTCTGAGGGTGCCCCAGTTCTTC.

The V call is TRBV6-5, the J call TRBJ2-7; D gene ambiguous. V was clipped by 5 bases and J by 11 bases, with 22 bases between them. This CDR3 spans 14 amino acids. Germline CDR1 MNHEY, CDR2 SVGAGI. The CDR3 bases are TGTGCCAGCAGTCAAAACCAAGCGAGAGGCCGGGAGTACTTC. Translation: CASSQNQARGREYF.

The chain uses TRBV3-1 (or the pseudogene TRBV3-2) and TRBJ2-7; D possibly corresponds to TRBD2 (5 bases). V was clipped by 2 bases and J by 0 bases, with 11 bases between them. CDR1 is LGHDT, CDR2 YNNKEL, per germline (reference sequence). The CDR3 runs to 15 residues. The CDR3, as DNA: TGTGCCAGCAGCCAAATCTCGGGGAGCTCCTACGAGCAGTACTTC. This gives the protein CASSQISGSSYEQYF.

This chain joins TRBV9 and TRBJ2-1; TRBD1 matches 7 bases. J lost 2 bases, V lost 0 bases, and 2 bases had no gene match. Germline loops: CDR1 SGDLS, CDR2 YYNGEE. The CDR3 has 15 residues. In DNA, the CDR3 is TGTGCCAGCAGCGTAGGCCAGGGGGCCTACAATGAGCAGTTCTTC. Protein: CASSVGQGAYNEQFF.

This chain joins TRBV4-1 and TRBJ2-3; 7 positions agree with TRBD2. The CDR3 covers 19 residues. Germline CDR1 reads MGHRA; CDR2 reads YSYEKL. The V and J ends lost 0 bases and 3 bases, in that order; junction bases with no gene match: 15. CDR3 amino acids: CASSQDKAGTLIGTDTQYF. CDR3 coding DNA: TGCGCCAGCAGCCAAGATAAAGCGGGAACCTTAATAGGGACAGATACGCAGTATTTT.

This chain connects TRBV19 to TRBJ2-3; no definite D call. Trimming cost V 4 bases and J 8 bases, with 13 bases left between them. The CDR3 is 13 residues long. The germline V gene encodes CDR1 LNHDA and CDR2 SQIVND (reference sequence). For the CDR3, the DNA is TGTGCCAGTAGTACTCGACAAGCTGGTACGCAGTATTTT. Translating it yields CASSTRQAGTQYF.